These 8 T cell receptor beta chains came from one sample sequenced in a study of neoadjuvant nivolumab and ipilimumab in lung cancer. TCRdb's table, derived via immunoSEQ multiplex PCR, lists solely in-frame clones and lacks some. The sample shows 18,000 or so clones, under 85% of them seen only once. The specimen comprised tumor tissue, sampled after neoadjuvant nivolumab, alone or with ipilimumab, at or shortly before surgery. The receptors were gathered from an adult with non-small cell lung cancer.

The rearrangement uses TRBV30 and TRBJ2-1; 9 nucleotides line up with TRBD2. Germline loops: CDR1 GTSNPN, CDR2 SVGIG (reference sequence). V lost 4 bases to trimming and J lost 2 bases; unmatched junction nucleotides: 6. CDR3 length: 15 residues. CDR3 sequence reads: CAWTSGVSPYNEQFF. In DNA, the CDR3 is TGTGCCTGGACTAGCGGGGTCAGCCCCTACAATGAGCAGTTCTTC.

The chain links TRBV7-2 to TRBJ2-5; D might be TRBD1 (5 bases). The length of the CDR3 is 15 residues. V was trimmed by 2 bases and J by 2 bases, leaving 12 bases between them. Per germline, CDR1 SGHTA and CDR2 FQGNSA. The DNA of the CDR3 is TGTGCCAGCAGCTTAACCCAGGGTAGGCAAGAGACCCAGTACTTC. Its protein is CASSLTQGRQETQYF.

The V call is TRBV28, the J call TRBJ2-6; TRBD1 agrees at 7 bases. Germline CDR1 MDHEN, CDR2 SYDVKM. V shed 7 bases and J 0 bases; nucleotides not matched to a gene: 9. CDR3 length: 17 amino acids. The chain's CDR3 is CASNEQGQGSGANVLTF. As DNA, the CDR3 is TGTGCCAGCAACGAACAGGGGCAAGGCTCTGGGGCCAACGTCCTGACTTTC.

The chain combines TRBV2 with TRBJ1-5; perhaps TRBD1 as D (5 bases). Germline lookup yields CDR1 SNHLY and CDR2 FYNNEI. The CDR3 runs 13 residues. Deletions cut 6 bases from V and 1 base from J, with 7 bases between. Here the CDR3 reads CASRGDSNQPQHF. The CDR3 bases are TGTGCCAGCAGAGGGGACAGCAATCAGCCCCAGCATTTT.

The CDR3 DNA follows: TGTGCCAGCAGTTACTCAAAATTAGGGTCCAATGAGCAGTTCTTC. Its protein product is CASSYSKLGSNEQFF. This sequence joins TRBV6-6 and TRBJ2-1, with D hard to call. The CDR3 length is 15 residues. The V gene lost 0 bases and the J gene lost 6 bases, with 12 bases spanning the gap. Looked up from germline, CDR1 is MNHNY and CDR2 is SVGAGI (reference sequence).

CDR3 DNA: TGTGCCATCAGTGAGCCAGACAGGGCGACTGAAGCTTTCTTT. Protein sequence: CAISEPDRATEAFF. This sequence joins TRBV10-3 and TRBJ1-1; 7 nucleotides agree with TRBD1. Germline CDR1 ENHRY, CDR2 SYGVKD. Losses at the gene ends were 2 bases for V and 5 bases for J; bases not matched to a gene: 5. The CDR3 length is 14 residues.

The J gene is TRBJ2-7, the V gene TRBV7-2; 7 positions match TRBD1. The CDR3 runs 16 residues. Germline CDR1 SGHTA, CDR2 FQGNSA. The V segment lost 4 bases and the J segment 0 bases; nucleotides outside the gene matches: 9. CDR3: CASSSWGQSGSYEQYF. The CDR3 DNA is TGTGCCAGCAGCTCCTGGGGACAGTCGGGCTCCTACGAGCAGTACTTC.

This chain uses TRBV10-2 with TRBJ2-1; D might be TRBD2 (5 bases). V lost 2 bases to trimming and J lost 10 bases, with 9 bases between them. Germline assignment: CDR1 WSHSY and CDR2 SAAADI. The CDR3 is made up of 12 amino acids. DNA for the CDR3: TGCGCCAGCAGTGAGGGTTGGGAGGAGCAGTTCTTC. It translates to CASSEGWEEQFF.